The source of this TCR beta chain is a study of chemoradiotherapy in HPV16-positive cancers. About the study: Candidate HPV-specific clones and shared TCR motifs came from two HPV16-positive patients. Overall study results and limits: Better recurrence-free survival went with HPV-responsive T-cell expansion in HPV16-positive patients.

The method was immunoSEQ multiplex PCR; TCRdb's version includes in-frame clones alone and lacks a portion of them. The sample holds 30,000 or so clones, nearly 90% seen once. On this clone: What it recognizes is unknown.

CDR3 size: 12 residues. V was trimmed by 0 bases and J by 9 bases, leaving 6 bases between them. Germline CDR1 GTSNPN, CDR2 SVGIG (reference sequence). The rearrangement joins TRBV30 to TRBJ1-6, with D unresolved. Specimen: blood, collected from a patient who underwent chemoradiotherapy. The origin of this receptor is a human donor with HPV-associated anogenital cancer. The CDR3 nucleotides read TGTGCCTGGAGTGTATTCGCTTCACCCCTCCACTTT. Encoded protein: CAWSVFASPLHF.